This T cell receptor (beta chain) was obtained from a study of post-analysis software for immune sequencing data. This CDR3 contains 18 residues. J lost 7 bases, V lost 4 bases, and 17 bases had no gene match. Germline CDR1 reads MNHEY; CDR2 reads SVGAGI. Of note for this clonotype: The antigen remains undetermined.

Study-wide findings and caveats: With F measure, samples from one preparation batch clustered together strongly. When patients were compared with controls, about five TRBV segments were more frequent, TRBV5-6, TRBV5-1 and TRBV20-1 among them. Versus controls, multiple sclerosis patients showed significantly lower diversity (normalized Chao1).

The authors incorporated unique molecular identifiers into the TCR beta cDNA libraries. A single record per CDR3 protein comes from TCRdb applying MiXCR to the PCR reads. The top ten clones hold about 5.6% of a sample with about 540,000 distinct CDR3 sequences, 34% of them seen once. The source of this sequence is a girl aged 2 to 17 with multiple sclerosis. This chain joins TRBV6-5 and TRBJ2-7, with 12 bases that match TRBD2. Sequencing used blood. The DNA for the CDR3 is TGTGCCAGCAGTTCTGCTAGCGGGGGGGCTGGGACCTACAATGAGCAGTACTTC. Encoded protein: CASSSASGGAGTYNEQYF.